The rows below give T cell receptor beta chains drawn from one sample of a study of early stage breast cancer tumors. The data were produced by immunoSEQ multiplex PCR, yet TCRdb's version contains in-frame clones alone and is incomplete. The table includes fewer than 30,000 clones, approximately 54% detected once. Sequenced sample: breast tumor tissue. Source of these receptors: a person between 50 and 60 years old with breast cancer. CDR3s include the opening cysteine and the closing phenylalanine or tryptophan. D genes are given only for firm matches. Expanded clones are given a class, and other clones once, few, many or no size at all.

- | TRBJ2-3 | - | TRBV19 | CASQDRGLADTQYF | TGTGCCAGTCAGGACAGAGGACTGGCAGATACGCAGTATTTT
- | TRBJ1-1 | few | TRBV7-6 | CASSRRAGSTEAFF | TGTGCCAGCAGCCGCCGGGCAGGGTCCACTGAAGCTTTCTTT
TRBD1 | TRBJ2-7 | few | TRBV30 | CAWSDPGQGRYEQYF | TGTGCCTGGAGTGATCCGGGACAGGGGCGATACGAGCAGTACTTC
TRBD1 | TRBJ1-2 | once | TRBV18 | CASSPQGQRTNYGYTF | TGTGCCAGCTCACCACAGGGACAGAGAACTAACTATGGCTACACCTTC
- | TRBJ1-1 | - | TRBV10-3 | CAISDRQNTEAFF | TGTGCCATCAGTGATCGACAGAACACTGAAGCTTTCTTT
- | TRBJ2-7 | - | TRBV2 | CASSKTRVAEQYF | TGTGCCAGCAGCAAAACTAGAGTAGCCGAGCAGTACTTC
- | TRBJ1-3 | - | TRBV7-8 | CASSARHFSGNTIYF | TGTGCCAGCAGCGCCCGACATTTCTCTGGAAACACCATATATTTT
- | TRBJ1-1 | - | TRBV15 | CATSRDGWRSNTEAFF | TGTGCCACCAGCAGAGATGGCTGGCGGTCGAACACTGAAGCTTTCTTT
- | TRBJ2-1 | - | TRBV18 | CASSPLAVAYNEQFF | TGTGCCAGCTCACCCCTGGCGGTTGCCTACAATGAGCAGTTCTTC
- | TRBJ2-2 | - | TRBV11-3 | CASSSSGVGGELFF | TGTGCCAGCAGCTCCTCGGGGGTGGGCGGGGAGCTGTTTTTT
- | TRBJ2-3 | - | TRBV7-8 | CASSLRERPDTQYF | TGTGCCAGCAGCTTACGAGAGAGGCCAGATACGCAGTATTTT
- | TRBJ1-2 | - | TRBV7-9 | CASSLSGDYGYTF | TGTGCCAGCAGCTTAAGTGGAGACTATGGCTACACCTTC
TRBD1 | TRBJ2-3 | - | TRBV11-3 | CASSDYRGLNTDTQYF | TGTGCCAGCAGCGACTACAGGGGCCTCAACACAGATACGCAGTATTTT
TRBD1 | TRBJ1-4 | few | TRBV7-9 | CASSSDQGALLEKLFF | TGTGCCAGCAGCTCGGACCAGGGGGCGCTTCTGGAAAAACTGTTTTTT
TRBD2 | TRBJ2-7 | once | TRBV14 | CASSRRPSGGTYEQYF | TGTGCCAGCAGCCGCCGTCCTAGCGGGGGTACCTACGAGCAGTACTTC
- | TRBJ1-1 | - | TRBV29-1 | CSVVRGGATEAFF | TGCAGCGTAGTTCGCGGGGGGGCCACTGAAGCTTTCTTT
TRBD1 | TRBJ1-1 | few | TRBV7-2 | CASSETGGKAFF | TGTGCCAGCAGCGAGACAGGGGGAAAAGCTTTCTTT
- | TRBJ2-1 | once | TRBV21-1 | CAKENQGVQFF | TGTGCCAAAGAAAATCAGGGGGTGCAGTTCTTC
- | TRBJ2-2 | few | TRBV30 | CAWMGRGWDGELFF | TGTGCCTGGATGGGGCGAGGATGGGACGGGGAGCTGTTTTTT
- | TRBJ1-1 | medium-sized | TRBV5-1 | CASTLQGGGEAFF | TGCGCCAGCACTTTACAGGGCGGGGGTGAAGCTTTCTTT
- | TRBJ2-5 | - | TRBV30 | CAWSVLGGGTQYF | TGTGCCTGGAGTGTACTTGGAGGGGGGACCCAGTACTTC
- | TRBJ1-5 | - | TRBV7-9 | CASSAAGDKDQPQHF | TGTGCCAGCAGCGCGGCCGGGGATAAGGATCAGCCCCAGCATTTT
TRBD1 | TRBJ1-5 | - | TRBV10-3 | CATGTGADQPQHF | TGTGCCACTGGGACAGGGGCGGATCAGCCCCAGCATTTT
TRBD1 | TRBJ2-4 | - | TRBV19 | CASRPGTDLAKNIQYF | TGTGCCAGTAGGCCTGGGACAGACTTAGCCAAAAACATTCAGTACTTC
- | TRBJ2-5 | - | TRBV7-6 | CASSLGREQETQYF | TGTGCCAGCAGCTTGGGACGGGAACAAGAGACCCAGTACTTC
TRBD1 | TRBJ1-1 | - | TRBV7-2 | CASSLQGARTEAFF | TGTGCCAGCAGCCTCCAGGGGGCGCGAACTGAAGCTTTCTTT
- | TRBJ2-7 | few | TRBV5-1 | CASSLGTSNYEQYF | TGCGCCAGCAGCTTGGGGACGTCTAACTACGAGCAGTACTTC
- | TRBJ2-7 | - | TRBV15 | CATSRIVATEQYF | TGTGCCACCAGCAGAATTGTAGCGACCGAGCAGTACTTC
TRBD1 | TRBJ1-2 | once | TRBV19 | CASSISHPGQRNYGYTF | TGTGCCAGTAGTATATCTCATCCGGGACAGCGTAACTATGGCTACACCTTC